This T cell receptor (beta chain) is drawn from a study of response to subunit inactivated influenza vaccine. Germline V gives CDR1 MNHEY, CDR2 SVGAGI. The CDR3 has 12 amino acids. Trimming removed 7 bases from V and 7 bases from J; junction bases left unmatched: 4. Whole-study results and caveats: The authors suggested that every seasonal influenza vaccination recruits few new T cells.

About this clonotype itself: Its antigen is undetermined.

TCRdb reprocessed the RT-PCR reads with MiXCR, giving one entry per CDR3 protein. The sample lists 530,000 or so distinct CDR3 sequences, less than 30% occurring once. The sequenced sample was CD4+ T cells sorted from PBMCs, obtained about 5 days after vaccination. The clonotype was recovered from a man aged 45-60 years who received an inactivated influenza vaccine. This chain links TRBV6-5 with TRBJ2-7, with 10 bases lining up with TRBD2. CDR3 nucleotides: TGTGCCAGCAAAGCAGCGGGGGGGGAGCAGTACTTC. It codes for CASKAAGGEQYF.